This T cell receptor beta chain was recorded in a study of blood T cell repertoires in COVID-19. Study details: The origin of the acute and convalescent COVID-19 samples was the United States, Italy and Spain. The analysed material was cDNA or gDNA that came from T cells, B-cell-depleted T cells, or PBMCs.

In the study's own analysis: Nucleated cell counts were estimated from reference gene primer amplification. Using immunoSEQ multiplex PCR, the repertoire was profiled, and TCRdb retains in-frame clones only, with some absent. The V and J calls and clone size are taken from that table; D and trimming were inferred from the DNA. The sample has nearly 200,000 clones, just under 85% seen once. CDR1 is MDHEN, CDR2 SYDVKM, per germline. This CDR3 spans 16 amino acids. Unmatched junction bases numbered 8, after V lost 5 bases and J lost 3 bases. Sample: peripheral blood. The sequence was collected from a woman aged 70-85 years with active or convalescent COVID-19. The chain joins TRBV28 to TRBJ2-7; TRBD1 matches at 12 bases. CDR3 coding DNA: TGTGCCAGCAGTCCCACCGGGACAGGGGGCATCTACGAGCAGTACTTC. Translation: CASSPTGTGGIYEQYF. Full variable domain (rest looked up from reference TRBV28 and TRBJ2-7): DVKVTQSSRYLVKRTGEKVFLECVQDMDHENMFWYRQDPGLGLRLIYFSYDVKMKEKGDIPEGYSVSREKKERFSLILESASTNQTSMYLCASSPTGTGGIYEQYFGPGTRLTVT.